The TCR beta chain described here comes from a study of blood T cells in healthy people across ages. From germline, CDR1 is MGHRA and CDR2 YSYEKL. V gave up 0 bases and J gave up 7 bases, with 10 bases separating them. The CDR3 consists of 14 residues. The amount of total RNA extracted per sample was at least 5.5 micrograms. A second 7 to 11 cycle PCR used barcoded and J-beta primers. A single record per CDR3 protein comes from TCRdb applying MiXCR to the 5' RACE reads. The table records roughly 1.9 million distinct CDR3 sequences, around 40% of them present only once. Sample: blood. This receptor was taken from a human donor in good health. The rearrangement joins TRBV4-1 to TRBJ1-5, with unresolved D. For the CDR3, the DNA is TGCGCCAGCAGCCAAGATCCTTTTGAGCAGCCCCAGCATTTT. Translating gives CASSQDPFEQPQHF.